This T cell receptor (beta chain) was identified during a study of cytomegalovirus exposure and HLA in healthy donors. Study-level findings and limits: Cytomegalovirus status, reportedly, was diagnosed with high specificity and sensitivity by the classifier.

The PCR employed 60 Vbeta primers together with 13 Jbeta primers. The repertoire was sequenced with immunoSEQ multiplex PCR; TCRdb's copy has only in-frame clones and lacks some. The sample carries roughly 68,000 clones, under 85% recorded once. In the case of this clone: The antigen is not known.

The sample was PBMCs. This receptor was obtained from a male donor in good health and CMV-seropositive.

DNA of the CDR3: TGTGCCAGCAGAGACCGACAGGGAAGACAAGGAAATACTGAAGCTTTCTTT. It specifies CASRDRQGRQGNTEAFF. The chain recombines TRBV5-8 with TRBJ1-1; 7 bases line up with TRBD1. V was pared by 5 bases and J by 5 bases, with 18 bases of the junction left unmatched. Germline CDR1 and CDR2: SGHTS and YDEGEE. CDR3 length equals 17 residues.